This TCR beta chain was sequenced during a study of human T cells and chemical hapten exposure. Study-wide results and limits: Compared to controls, expanded TCRs made significantly more large clusters of similar CDR3s.

TCRdb used MiXCR to reprocess the RACE reads, holding one entry per CDR3 protein. The sample yields 85,000 to 100,000 distinct CDR3 sequences, around 12% seen once. The CDR3 has 15 amino acids. Germline-derived CDR1 and CDR2 are SNHLY and FYNNEI. The V and J ends lost 1 base and 0 bases respectively, with 9 bases between them. Time point denoted: patch test 1, 2 weeks after DPC sensitization. Noted treatment: therapeutic diphenylcyclopropenone sensitization with weekly scalp DPC. For this clonotype: Its cognate antigen is unknown.

This TCR came from a woman aged 40 to 50 with alopecia areata. Some clones in this sample may be carry-over from other donors' samples. V is TRBV2 and J is TRBJ2-5, with a tentative D call TRBD1 (6 bases). This sample comprised whole blood, obtained in connection with sensitization to the hapten diphenylcyclopropenone (DPC). The CDR3 DNA reads TGTGCCAGCAGTGAAGGACAGGCGTACCAAGAGACCCAGTACTTC. Protein: CASSEGQAYQETQYF.